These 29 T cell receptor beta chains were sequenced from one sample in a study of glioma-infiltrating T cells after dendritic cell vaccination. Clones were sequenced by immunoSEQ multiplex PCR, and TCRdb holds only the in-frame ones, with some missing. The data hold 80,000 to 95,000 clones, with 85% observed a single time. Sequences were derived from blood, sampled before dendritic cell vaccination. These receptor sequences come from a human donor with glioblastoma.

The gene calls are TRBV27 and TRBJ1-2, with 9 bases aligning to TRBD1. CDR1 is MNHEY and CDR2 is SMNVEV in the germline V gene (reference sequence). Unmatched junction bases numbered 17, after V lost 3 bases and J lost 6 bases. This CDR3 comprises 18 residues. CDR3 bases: TGTGCCAGCAGTTTTTACCCACCGGGACAGGGCGAGAAGAATGGCTACACCTTC. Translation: CASSFYPPGQGEKNGYTF.

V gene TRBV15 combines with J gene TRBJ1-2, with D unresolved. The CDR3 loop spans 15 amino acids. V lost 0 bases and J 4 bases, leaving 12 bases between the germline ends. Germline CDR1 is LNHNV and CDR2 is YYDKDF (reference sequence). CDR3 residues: CATSRDLELLYGYTF. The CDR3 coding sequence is TGTGCCACCAGCAGAGATCTGGAGCTCCTCTATGGCTACACCTTC. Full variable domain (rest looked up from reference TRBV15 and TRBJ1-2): DAMVIQNPRYQVTQFGKPVTLSCSQTLNHNVMYWYQQKSSQAPKLLFHYYDKDFNNEADTPDNFQSRRPNTSFCFLDIRSPGLGDTAMYLCATSRDLELLYGYTFGSGTRLTVV.

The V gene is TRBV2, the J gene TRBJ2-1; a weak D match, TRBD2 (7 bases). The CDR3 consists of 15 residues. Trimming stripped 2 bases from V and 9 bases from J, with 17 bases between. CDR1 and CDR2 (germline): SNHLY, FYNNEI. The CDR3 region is CASSELGGGRGEQFF. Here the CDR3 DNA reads TGTGCCAGCAGTGAATTGGGGGGGGGCCGAGGTGAGCAGTTCTTC.

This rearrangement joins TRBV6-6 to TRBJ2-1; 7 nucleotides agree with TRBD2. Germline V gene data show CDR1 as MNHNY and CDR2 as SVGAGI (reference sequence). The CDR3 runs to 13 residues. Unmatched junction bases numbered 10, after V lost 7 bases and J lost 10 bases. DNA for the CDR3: TGTGCCAGCATGCCGGGGGGAGGTACGGAGCAGTTCTTC. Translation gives CASMPGGGTEQFF.

The CDR3 sequence is CSGDEGGTDTQYF. The CDR3, as DNA: TGCAGCGGGGATGAGGGGGGCACAGATACGCAGTATTTT. This sequence joins TRBV29-1 and TRBJ2-3; D might be TRBD1 (6 bases). CDR3 size: 13 residues. CDR1 SQVTM and CDR2 ANQGSEA come from the germline V gene. V was clipped by 7 bases and J by 1 base, with 12 bases between them.

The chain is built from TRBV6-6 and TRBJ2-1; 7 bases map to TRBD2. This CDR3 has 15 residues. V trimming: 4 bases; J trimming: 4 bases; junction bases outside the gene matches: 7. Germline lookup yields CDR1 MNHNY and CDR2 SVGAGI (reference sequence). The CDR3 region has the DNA TGTGCCAGCAGTTTGGCTAGCGGCTTTTACAATGAGCAGTTCTTC. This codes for CASSLASGFYNEQFF.

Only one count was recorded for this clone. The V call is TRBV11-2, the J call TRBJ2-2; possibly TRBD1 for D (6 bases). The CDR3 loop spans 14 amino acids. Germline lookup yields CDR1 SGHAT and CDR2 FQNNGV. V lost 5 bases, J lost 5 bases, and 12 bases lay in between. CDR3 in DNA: TGTGCCAGCAGCCAGGGGAGCAGGACCGGGGAGCTGTTTTTT. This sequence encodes CASSQGSRTGELFF.

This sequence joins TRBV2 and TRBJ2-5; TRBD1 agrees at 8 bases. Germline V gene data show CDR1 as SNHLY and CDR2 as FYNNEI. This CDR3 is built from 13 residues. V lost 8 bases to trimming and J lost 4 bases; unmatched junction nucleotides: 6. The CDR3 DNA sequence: TGTGCCAGCGGACAGGGATCGGGAGAGACCCAGTACTTC. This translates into CASGQGSGETQYF.

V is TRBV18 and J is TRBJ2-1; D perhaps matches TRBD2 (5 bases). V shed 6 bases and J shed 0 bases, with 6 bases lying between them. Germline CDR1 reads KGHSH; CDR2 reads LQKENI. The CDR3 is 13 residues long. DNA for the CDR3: TGTGCCAGCTCCCTAGCCTCCTACAATGAGCAGTTCTTC. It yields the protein CASSLASYNEQFF.

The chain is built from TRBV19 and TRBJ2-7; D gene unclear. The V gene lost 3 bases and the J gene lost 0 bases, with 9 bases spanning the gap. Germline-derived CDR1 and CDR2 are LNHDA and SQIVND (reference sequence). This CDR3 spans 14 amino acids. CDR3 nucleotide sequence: TGTGCCAGTAGTATTTGGAGTGACTCCTACGAGCAGTACTTC. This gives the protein CASSIWSDSYEQYF.

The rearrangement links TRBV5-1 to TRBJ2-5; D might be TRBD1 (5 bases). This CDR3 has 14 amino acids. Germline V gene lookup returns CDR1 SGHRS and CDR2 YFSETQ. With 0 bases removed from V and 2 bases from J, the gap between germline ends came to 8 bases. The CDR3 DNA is TGCGCCAGCAGCTTGGTGGGGCAGCAAGAGACCCAGTACTTC. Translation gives CASSLVGQQETQYF.

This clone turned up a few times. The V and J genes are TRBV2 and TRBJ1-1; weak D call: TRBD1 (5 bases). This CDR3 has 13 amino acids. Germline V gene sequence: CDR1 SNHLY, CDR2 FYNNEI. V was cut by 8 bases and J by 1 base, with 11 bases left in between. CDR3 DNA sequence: TGTGCCAGCTCCGGGGGGGGGAACACTGAAGCTTTCTTT. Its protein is CASSGGGNTEAFF.

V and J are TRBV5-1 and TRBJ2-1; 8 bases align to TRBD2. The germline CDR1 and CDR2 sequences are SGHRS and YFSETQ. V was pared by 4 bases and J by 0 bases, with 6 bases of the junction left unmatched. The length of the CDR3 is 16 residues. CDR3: CASSPQSGSSYNEQFF. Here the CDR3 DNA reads TGCGCCAGCAGCCCCCAAAGCGGGAGCTCCTACAATGAGCAGTTCTTC.

CDR3 residues: CASSFSHRGPGANVLTF. CDR3 coding DNA: TGTGCCAGTAGTTTCTCACACAGGGGTCCTGGGGCCAACGTCCTGACTTTC. The V gene is TRBV19, the J gene TRBJ2-6; TRBD1 matches at 7 bases. V lost 5 bases and J lost 2; bases outside the gene matches: 9. The CDR3 length is 17 residues. Per the germline V gene, CDR1 is LNHDA and CDR2 is SQIVND (reference sequence).

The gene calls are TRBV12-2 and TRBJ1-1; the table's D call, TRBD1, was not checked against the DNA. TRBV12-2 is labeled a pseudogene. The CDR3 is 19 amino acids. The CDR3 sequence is CASRLVRFRDRGGSTEAFF. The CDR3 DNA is TGTGCAAGTCGCTTAGTTAGGTTCCGGGACAGGGGGGGTAGCACTGAAGCTTTCTTT.

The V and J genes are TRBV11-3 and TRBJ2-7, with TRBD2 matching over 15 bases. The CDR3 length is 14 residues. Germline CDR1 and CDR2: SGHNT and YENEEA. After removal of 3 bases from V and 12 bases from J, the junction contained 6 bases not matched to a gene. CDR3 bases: TGTGCCAGCAGCTTCGGACTAGCGGGGGGGCAACCGTACTTC. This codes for CASSFGLAGGQPYF.

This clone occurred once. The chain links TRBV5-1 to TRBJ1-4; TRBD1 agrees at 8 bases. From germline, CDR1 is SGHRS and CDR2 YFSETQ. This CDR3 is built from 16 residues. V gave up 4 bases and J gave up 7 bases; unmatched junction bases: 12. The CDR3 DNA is TGCGCCAGCAGCCCTCTTGGACAGGGTGTCGGTGAAAAACTGTTTTTT. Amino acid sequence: CASSPLGQGVGEKLFF.

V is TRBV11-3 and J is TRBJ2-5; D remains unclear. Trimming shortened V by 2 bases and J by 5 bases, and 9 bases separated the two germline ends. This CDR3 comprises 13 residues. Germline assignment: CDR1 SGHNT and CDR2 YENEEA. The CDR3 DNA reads TGTGCCAGCAGCTTATTCCGGTGGGAGACCCAGTACTTC. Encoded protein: CASSLFRWETQYF.

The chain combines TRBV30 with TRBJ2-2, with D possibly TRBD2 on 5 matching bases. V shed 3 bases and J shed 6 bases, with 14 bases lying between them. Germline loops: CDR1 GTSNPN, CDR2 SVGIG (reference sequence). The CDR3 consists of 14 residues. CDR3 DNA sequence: TGTGCCTGGAGGGGAGACACCTTTTCCGGGGAGCTGTTTTTT. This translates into CAWRGDTFSGELFF.

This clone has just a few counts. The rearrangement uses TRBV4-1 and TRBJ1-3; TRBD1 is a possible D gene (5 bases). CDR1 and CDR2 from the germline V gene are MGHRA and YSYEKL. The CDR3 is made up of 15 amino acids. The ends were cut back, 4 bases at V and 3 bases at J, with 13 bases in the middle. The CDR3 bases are TGCGCCAGCAGCCTACACCCGACAGATGGAAACACCATATATTTT. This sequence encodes CASSLHPTDGNTIYF.

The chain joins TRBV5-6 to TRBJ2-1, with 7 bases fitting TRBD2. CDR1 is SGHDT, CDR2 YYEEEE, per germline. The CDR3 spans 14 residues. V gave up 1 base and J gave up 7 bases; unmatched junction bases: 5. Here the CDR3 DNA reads TGTGCCAGCAGCTTGCAACCAGCGGGAAATGAGCAGTTCTTC. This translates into CASSLQPAGNEQFF.

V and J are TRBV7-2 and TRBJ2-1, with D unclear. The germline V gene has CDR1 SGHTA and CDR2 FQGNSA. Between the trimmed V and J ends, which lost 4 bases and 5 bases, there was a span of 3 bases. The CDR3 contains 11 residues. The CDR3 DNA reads TGTGCCAGCAGCTCTGACAATGAGCAGTTCTTC. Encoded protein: CASSSDNEQFF.

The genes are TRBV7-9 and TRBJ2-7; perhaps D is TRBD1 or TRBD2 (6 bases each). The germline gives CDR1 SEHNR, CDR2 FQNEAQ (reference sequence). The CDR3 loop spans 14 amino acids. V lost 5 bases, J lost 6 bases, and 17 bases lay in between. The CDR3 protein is CASSIGGRLAEQYF. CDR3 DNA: TGTGCCAGCAGCATAGGGGGGAGGCTCGCCGAGCAGTACTTC.

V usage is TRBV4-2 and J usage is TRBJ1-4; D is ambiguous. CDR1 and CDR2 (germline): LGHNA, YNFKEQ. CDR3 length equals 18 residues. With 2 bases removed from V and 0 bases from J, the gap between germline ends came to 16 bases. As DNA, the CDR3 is TGTGCCAGCAGCCAACTACTTGAGGGCGTAGCAACTAATGAAAAACTGTTTTTT. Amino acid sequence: CASSQLLEGVATNEKLFF.

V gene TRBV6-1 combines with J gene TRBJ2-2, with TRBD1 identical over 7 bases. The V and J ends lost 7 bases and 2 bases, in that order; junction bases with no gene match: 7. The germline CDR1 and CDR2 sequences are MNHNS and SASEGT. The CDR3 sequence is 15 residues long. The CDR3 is CASTNRGTNTGELFF. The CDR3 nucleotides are TGTGCCAGCACTAACAGGGGAACAAACACCGGGGAGCTGTTTTTT.

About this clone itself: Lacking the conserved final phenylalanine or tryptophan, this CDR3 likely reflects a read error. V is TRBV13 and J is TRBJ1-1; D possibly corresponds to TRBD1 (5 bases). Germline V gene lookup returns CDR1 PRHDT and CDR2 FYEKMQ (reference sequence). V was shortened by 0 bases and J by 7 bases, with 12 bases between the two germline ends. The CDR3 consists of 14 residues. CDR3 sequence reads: CASSLGGGSFEAFL. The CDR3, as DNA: TGTGCCAGCAGCTTAGGGGGGGGGTCTTTTGAAGCTTTCCTT.

The CDR3 reads CAINPGTGGASGELFF. The CDR3, as DNA: TGTGCCATCAACCCCGGGACAGGGGGCGCATCCGGGGAGCTGTTTTTT. The chain links TRBV19 to TRBJ2-2, with 12 positions matching TRBD1. The J segment lost 6 bases and the V segment lost 10 bases, leaving 12 bases of the junction unmatched. Germline CDR1 and CDR2: LNHDA and SQIVND (reference sequence). The length of the CDR3 is 16 residues.

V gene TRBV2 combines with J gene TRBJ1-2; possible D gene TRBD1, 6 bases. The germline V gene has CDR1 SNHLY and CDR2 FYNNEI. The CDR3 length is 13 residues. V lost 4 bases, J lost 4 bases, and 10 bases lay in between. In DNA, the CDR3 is TGTGCCAGCAGTGCCGGGACAACCTATGGCTACACCTTC. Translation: CASSAGTTYGYTF. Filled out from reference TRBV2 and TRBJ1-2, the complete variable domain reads EPEVTQTPSHQVTQMGQEVILRCVPISNHLYFYWYRQILGQKVEFLVSFYNNEISEKSEIFDDQFSVERPDGSNFTLKIRSTKLEDSAMYFCASSAGTTYGYTFGSGTRLTVV.

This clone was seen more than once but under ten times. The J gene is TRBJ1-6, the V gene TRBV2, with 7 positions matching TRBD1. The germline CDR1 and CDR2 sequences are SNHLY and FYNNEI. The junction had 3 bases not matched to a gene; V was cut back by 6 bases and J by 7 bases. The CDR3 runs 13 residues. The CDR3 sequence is CASSLQGNSPLHF. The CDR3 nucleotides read TGTGCCAGCAGCCTACAGGGGAATTCACCCCTCCACTTT.